The next 20 T cell receptor beta chains were all read from a single sample in a study of CD8+ T cells in alopecia areata. Treatment defined: oral pan-JAK inhibitor, 5-10 mg twice daily. Sequencing relied on a cDNA template that was reverse transcribed from extracted RNA. This table comes from immunoSEQ multiplex PCR, and its TCRdb copy is limited to in-frame clones, with some not included. The sample has about 140,000 clones; approximately 80% are singletons. The sample here was CD8+ T cells sorted from blood, taken at week 4, from a patient treated with tofacitinib. All receptors derive from a human donor with alopecia areata.

The CDR3 is CASSFNTDTQYF. Here the CDR3 DNA reads TGTGCCAGCAGCTTTAATACAGATACGCAGTATTTT. The V gene is TRBV7-9, the J gene TRBJ2-3; the D is unclear. The CDR3 runs 12 residues. Germline CDR1 reads SEHNR; CDR2 reads FQNEAQ (reference sequence). V lost 3 bases and J 3 bases, leaving 4 bases between the germline ends.

The rearrangement links TRBV9 to TRBJ2-5; D is perhaps TRBD2 (6 bases). The J call may be mistaken, given a closer DNA end match to TRBJ2-7. CDR1 is SGDLS and CDR2 is YYNGEE in the germline V gene. The CDR3 extends over 15 amino acids. In DNA, the CDR3 is TGTGCCAGCAGCGTAGGGGGACTCCCTCCCTACGAGCAGTACTTC. This gives the protein CASSVGGLPPYEQYF.

The genes are TRBV10-2 and TRBJ1-5, with 10 bases identical to TRBD1. Trimming removed 1 base from V and 1 base from J; junction bases left unmatched: 4. This CDR3 comprises 17 residues. Germline CDR1 is WSHSY and CDR2 is SAAADI. The CDR3: CASSEWGDRGSNQPQHF. In DNA, the CDR3 is TGCGCCAGCAGTGAGTGGGGGGACAGGGGAAGCAATCAGCCCCAGCATTTT.

The rearrangement uses TRBV7-8 and TRBJ1-5, with D hard to call. Germline CDR1 reads SGHVS; CDR2 reads FQNEAQ. CDR3 length equals 14 residues. Trimming removed 1 base from V and 0 bases from J, with 4 bases in between. The chain's CDR3 is CASSLGDSNQPQHF. CDR3 DNA sequence: TGTGCCAGCAGCTTAGGCGATAGCAATCAGCCCCAGCATTTT.

In its sample, this clone was seen once. The J gene is TRBJ2-5, the V gene TRBV15; the D is unclear. This CDR3 is 12 amino acids long. V lost 1 base, J lost 5 bases, and 5 bases lay in between. CDR1 is LNHNV, CDR2 YYDKDF, per germline (reference sequence). The CDR3 DNA reads TGTGCCACCAGCAGAGCGGGTGAGACCCAGTACTTC. Its translation is CATSRAGETQYF.

This clone showed up just a few times. The rearrangement links TRBV4-1 to TRBJ2-3, with unresolved D. This CDR3 contains 14 residues. With 0 bases removed from V and 5 bases from J, the gap between germline ends came to 9 bases. CDR1 and CDR2 from the germline V gene are MGHRA and YSYEKL. The CDR3 reads CASSQEAVRDTQYF. CDR3 DNA sequence: TGCGCCAGCAGCCAAGAGGCTGTTCGAGATACGCAGTATTTT.

The rearrangement links TRBV4-1 to TRBJ2-6; D is unclear. V was shortened by 0 bases and J by 0 bases, with 6 bases between the two germline ends. The CDR3 sequence is 16 residues long. CDR1 is MGHRA, CDR2 YSYEKL, per germline. CDR3 in DNA: TGCGCCAGCAGCCAAGACGGTTCCTCTGGGGCCAACGTCCTGACTTTC. Translation: CASSQDGSSGANVLTF.

Here the CDR3 DNA reads TGTGCCAGCAGCTCCCGGACTTTTGATAATGAGCAGTTCTTC. Translating it yields CASSSRTFDNEQFF. The chain joins TRBV13 to TRBJ2-1; a weak D match, TRBD2 (5 bases). There are 14 residues in the CDR3. V gave up 4 bases and J gave up 7 bases, with 14 bases separating them. CDR1 is PRHDT and CDR2 is FYEKMQ in the germline V gene (reference sequence).

This clone came up once. This chain connects TRBV19 to TRBJ2-7; D gene uncertain. The CDR3 runs 14 residues. Germline CDR1 and CDR2: LNHDA and SQIVND (reference sequence). The V gene lost 3 bases and the J gene lost 0 bases, with 9 bases spanning the gap. The DNA for the CDR3 is TGTGCCAGTAGTATTACTCTGACCTCCTACGAGCAGTACTTC. Amino acids: CASSITLTSYEQYF.

This clone was seen a handful of times. J is TRBJ2-7 and V is TRBV29-1; 7 nucleotides match TRBD2. The germline V gene encodes CDR1 SQVTM and CDR2 ANQGSEA. CDR3 length: 15 amino acids. V gave up 1 base and J gave up 7 bases; unmatched junction bases: 13. CDR3 amino acids: CSVEAPWGGSGEQYF. The CDR3 region has the DNA TGCAGCGTTGAAGCCCCGTGGGGGGGGTCCGGGGAGCAGTACTTC.

The V gene is TRBV2, the J gene TRBJ1-4, with D perhaps TRBD1 (5 bases). Germline values: CDR1 SNHLY, CDR2 FYNNEI. This CDR3 contains 13 residues. Trimming shortened V by 6 bases and J by 3 bases, and 8 bases separated the two germline ends. CDR3 nucleotides: TGTGCCAGCAGGACAGACTCTAATGAAAAACTGTTTTTT. This sequence encodes CASRTDSNEKLFF.

CDR3 in amino acids: CSTQPAGEGETQYF. CDR3 nucleotides: TGCAGCACCCAACCGGCAGGGGAGGGAGAGACCCAGTACTTC. The chain has TRBV29-1 and TRBJ2-5, with D possibly TRBD2 on 7 matching bases. Trimming removed 8 bases from V and 4 bases from J, with 20 bases in between. Looked up from germline, CDR1 is SQVTM and CDR2 is ANQGSEA. This CDR3 region has 14 residues.

This clone was detected only a few times. The rearrangement uses TRBV30 and TRBJ2-3; D might be TRBD1 or TRBD2, each matching 6 bases. V was shortened by 0 bases and J by 4 bases, with 11 bases between the two germline ends. The CDR3 is 14 residues long. CDR1 and CDR2 (germline): GTSNPN, SVGIG (reference sequence). CDR3 sequence (DNA): TGTGCCTGGAGTGTTGGGGGGCCGGCAGATACGCAGTATTTT. Its translation is CAWSVGGPADTQYF.

V is TRBV5-6 and J is TRBJ2-1, with TRBD2 matching 8 bases. V gave up 4 bases and J gave up 0 bases; unmatched junction bases: 9. Germline lookup yields CDR1 SGHDT and CDR2 YYEEEE. There are 17 residues in the CDR3. CDR3 amino acids: CASSASGGGISYNEQFF. The CDR3, as DNA: TGTGCCAGCAGCGCCTCGGGCGGGGGGATCTCCTACAATGAGCAGTTCTTC. Full variable domain (rest looked up from reference TRBV5-6 and TRBJ2-1): DAGVTQSPTHLIKTRGQQVTLRCSPKSGHDTVSWYQQALGQGPQFIFQYYEEEERQRGNFPDRFSGHQFPNYSSELNVNALLLGDSALYLCASSASGGGISYNEQFFGPGTRLTVL.

The chain recombines TRBV29-1 with TRBJ2-2, with no clear D. V was trimmed by 1 base and J by 2 bases, leaving 8 bases between them. This CDR3 has 14 amino acids. Germline V CDR1 and CDR2: SQVTM, ANQGSEA. This CDR3 is CSVEVGVNTGELFF. DNA of the CDR3: TGCAGCGTTGAAGTTGGGGTAAACACCGGGGAGCTGTTTTTT.

The V call is TRBV11-2, the J call TRBJ2-5; D is ambiguous. The ends were cut back, 5 bases at V and 5 bases at J, with 6 bases in the middle. Germline V CDR1 and CDR2: SGHAT, FQNNGV. CDR3 length equals 11 residues. Here the CDR3 DNA reads TGTGCCAGCAGCCGATGGGAGACCCAGTACTTC. Residues: CASSRWETQYF.

This chain uses TRBV9 with TRBJ2-3, with TRBD2 matching over 13 bases. This CDR3 is 16 amino acids long. Germline trimming cut 4 bases from V and 3 bases from J; bases unmatched to any gene: 5. Germline CDR1 reads SGDLS; CDR2 reads YYNGEE. The CDR3 DNA reads TGTGCCAGCAGCCACCCGACTAGCGGGGGGACAGATACGCAGTATTTT. Amino acids: CASSHPTSGGTDTQYF.

V is TRBV7-9 and J is TRBJ1-1; 7 bases agree with TRBD1. V was clipped by 6 bases and J by 6 bases; unmatched bases: 7. This CDR3 has 13 amino acids. Germline V lookup: CDR1 SEHNR, CDR2 FQNEAQ (reference sequence). The CDR3 DNA reads as TGTGCCAGCAGACCTGACAGGGTCCCTGAAGCTTTCTTT. It translates to CASRPDRVPEAFF.

This clone has only one observation. This rearrangement joins TRBV13 to TRBJ2-1; TRBD2 matches 12 bases. Germline V gene data show CDR1 as PRHDT and CDR2 as FYEKMQ (reference sequence). The CDR3 sequence is 16 residues long. Trimming cost V 3 bases and J 5 bases; bases outside gene matches: 5. This chain's CDR3 is CASSLLAGGPHNEQFF. CDR3 in DNA: TGTGCCAGCAGCTTGCTAGCGGGGGGGCCCCACAATGAGCAGTTCTTC.

There are a few counts of this clone. The chain has TRBV9 and TRBJ2-4; TRBD2 matches at 7 bases. J gave up 0 bases and V 3 bases, and 3 bases lay outside the gene matches. The CDR3 runs to 15 residues. Germline lookup yields CDR1 SGDLS and CDR2 YYNGEE. The CDR3 reads CASSAPGGAKNIQYF. The CDR3 nucleotides read TGTGCCAGCAGCGCCCCGGGGGGAGCCAAAAACATTCAGTACTTC. Based on the CDR3 plus reference TRBV9 and TRBJ2-4, the full variable domain is DSGVTQTPKHLITATGQRVTLRCSPRSGDLSVYWYQQSLDQGLQFLIQYYNGEERAKGNILERFSAQQFPDLHSELNLSSLELGDSALYFCASSAPGGAKNIQYFGAGTRLSVL.